This is a list of T cell receptor beta chains from one sample in a study of blood T cell repertoires in COVID-19. Some clones are missing from TCRdb's copy, which holds only in-frame ones; the method was immunoSEQ multiplex PCR. The top ten hold about 15% of the sample, which has approximately 220,000 clones, around 87% seen once. Material: PBMCs or T cells enriched from blood (not recorded which). The receptor source for this set is a young man who had been exposed to COVID-19. CDR3s include the opening cysteine and the closing phenylalanine or tryptophan. A D gene is named only where the DNA matches it firmly. Not all rows give a size; the values are once, few, many and, for expanded clones, a class.

len | abundance | j_gene | v_gene | d_gene | CDR3aa | CDR3nt
14 | - | TRBJ2-7 | TRBV11-2 | - | CASSRNRVTYEQYF | TGTGCCAGCAGCAGAAACAGGGTTACCTACGAGCAGTACTTC
15 | once | TRBJ2-2 | TRBV9 | - | CASSIGLQHTGELFF | TGTGCCAGCAGCATAGGACTACAACACACCGGGGAGCTGTTTTTT
18 | - | TRBJ2-3 | TRBV4-2 | TRBD2 | CASSQPESGGTNEDTQYF | TGTGCCAGCAGCCAACCTGAATCGGGCGGGACTAACGAAGATACGCAGTATTTT
14 | - | TRBJ1-4 | TRBV29-1 | TRBD1 | CSVGGDSPQEKLFF | TGCAGCGTCGGAGGGGACAGCCCCCAGGAAAAACTGTTTTTT
15 | once | TRBJ1-2 | TRBV9 | TRBD1 | CASSVGGQGDYGYTF | TGTGCCAGCAGCGTGGGGGGACAGGGGGACTATGGCTACACCTTC
16 | - | TRBJ1-5 | TRBV19 | - | CASRPYPLYSNQPQHF | TGTGCCAGTAGACCCTATCCCCTTTATAGCAATCAGCCCCAGCATTTT
15 | once | TRBJ2-3 | TRBV5-6 | - | CASSLAQVGTDTQYF | TGTGCCAGCAGCTTGGCCCAAGTAGGCACAGATACGCAGTATTTT
16 | once | TRBJ1-3 | TRBV6-4 | - | CASRGGDAYSGNTIYF | TGTGCCAGCAGGGGCGGGGACGCCTACTCTGGAAACACCATATATTTT
18 | - | TRBJ1-5 | TRBV24-1 | TRBD1 | CATSDLPKHRGPNQPQHF | TGTGCCACCAGTGATTTGCCCAAACACAGGGGTCCCAATCAGCCCCAGCATTTT
13 | - | TRBJ1-2 | TRBV3-1/TRBV3-2 | - | CASSQGGGDGYTF | TGTGCCAGCAGCCAGGGGGGGGGTGATGGCTACACCTTC
13 | - | TRBJ2-3 | TRBV10-3 | - | CATQGGLTDTQYF | TGTGCCACCCAGGGGGGCCTCACAGATACGCAGTATTTT
15 | - | TRBJ1-6 | TRBV5-1 | TRBD1 | CASSPEVGTGSPLHF | TGCGCCAGCAGCCCGGAGGTGGGGACAGGGTCACCCCTCCACTTT
18 | - | TRBJ1-2 | TRBV5-1 | - | CASSLNEAGQTDLYGYTF | TGCGCCAGCAGCTTGAATGAGGCCGGACAGACAGACCTCTATGGCTACACCTTC
14 | once | TRBJ2-1 | TRBV10-2 | TRBD2 | CASSGGSSYNEQFF | TGCGCCAGCAGCGGGGGGAGCTCCTACAATGAGCAGTTCTTC
15 | - | TRBJ2-5 | TRBV19 | TRBD2 | CASSRPGGGGQTQYF | TGTGCCAGTAGTAGGCCGGGGGGGGGCGGACAGACCCAGTACTTC
17 | - | TRBJ1-5 | TRBV18 | TRBD1 | CASSPLTGIGSNQPQHF | TGTGCCAGCTCACCATTGACAGGGATCGGGAGCAATCAGCCCCAGCATTTT
14 | - | TRBJ2-7 | TRBV7-2 | TRBD2 | CASSFGLAGYEQYF | TGTGCCAGCAGCTTCGGACTAGCGGGCTACGAGCAGTACTTC
15 | - | TRBJ2-5 | TRBV2 | TRBD2 | CASRRRTSGFETQYF | TGTGCCAGCAGACGGAGGACTAGCGGGTTCGAGACCCAGTACTTC
12 | - | TRBJ1-1 | TRBV25-1 | - | CASRRLQGGAFF | TGTGCCAGCCGACGGCTCCAGGGTGGAGCTTTCTTT
12 | once | TRBJ2-5 | TRBV2 | - | CASGTTQETQYF | TGTGCCAGCGGCACTACTCAAGAGACCCAGTACTTC
16 | - | TRBJ1-5 | TRBV27 | TRBD1 | CASRTDGTGGNQPQHF | TGTGCCAGCAGGACCGACGGGACAGGGGGAAATCAGCCCCAGCATTTT
13 | - | TRBJ2-7 | TRBV29-1 | - | CSVAGTSSYEQYF | TGCAGCGTTGCAGGGACTTCCTCCTACGAGCAGTACTTC
15 | once | TRBJ2-5 | TRBV9 | TRBD2 | CASSYGGRGQETQYF | TGTGCCAGCAGCTACGGCGGGAGGGGGCAAGAGACCCAGTACTTC
17 | - | TRBJ1-4 | TRBV4-1 | TRBD1 | CASSQDRGGTGNEKLFF | TGCGCCAGCAGCCAAGATAGGGGTGGGACAGGTAATGAAAAACTGTTTTTT
16 | once | TRBJ2-5 | TRBV5-1 | TRBD2 | CASGPTSGGAQETQYF | TGCGCCAGCGGTCCCACTAGCGGGGGGGCCCAAGAGACCCAGTACTTC
15 | - | TRBJ1-3 | TRBV19 | - | CASIGGLYSGNTIYF | TGTGCCAGTATTGGGGGCCTCTATTCTGGAAACACCATATATTTT
14 | - | TRBJ1-5 | TRBV4-1 | - | CASSQDPTNQPQHF | TGCGCCAGCAGCCAAGATCCCACAAATCAGCCCCAGCATTTT
15 | - | TRBJ2-3 | TRBV4-3 | - | CASSQLPGEANTQYF | TGCGCCAGCAGCCAACTTCCGGGGGAGGCAAATACGCAGTATTTT
17 | - | TRBJ2-3 | TRBV21-1 | - | CASPIGTSGVPTDTQYF | TGTGCCAGCCCCATAGGGACTAGCGGGGTCCCCACAGATACGCAGTATTTT
15 | - | TRBJ2-3 | TRBV6-5 | TRBD1 | CASSYRRMGQDTQYF | TGTGCCAGCAGTTACCGCAGAATGGGACAGGATACGCAGTATTTT
14 | - | TRBJ1-1 | TRBV29-1 | TRBD1 | CSVINRGRDTEAFF | TGCAGCGTTATTAACAGGGGGCGGGACACTGAAGCTTTCTTT
16 | - | TRBJ1-2 | TRBV4-3 | - | CASSPPGSPGFYGYTF | TGCGCCAGCAGCCCACCAGGTTCGCCAGGCTTTTATGGCTACACCTTC
13 | - | TRBJ1-2 | TRBV7-9 | - | CASSLNSFYGYTF | TGTGCCAGCAGCTTAAACAGTTTCTATGGCTACACCTTC
17 | - | TRBJ2-1 | TRBV19 | TRBD2 | CASSILTSGGAGPEQFF | TGTGCCAGTAGTATACTCACTAGCGGGGGGGCCGGACCTGAGCAGTTCTTC
15 | - | TRBJ1-6 | TRBV7-6 | - | CASSLLGSGNSPLHF | TGTGCCAGCAGCTTACTCGGGTCCGGTAATTCACCCCTCCACTTT
20 | - | TRBJ2-3 | TRBV7-3 | TRBD2 | CASSPTPGLAGGPPVNTQYF | TGTGCCAGCAGCCCCACGCCGGGACTAGCGGGGGGGCCCCCGGTAAATACGCAGTATTTT
13 | - | TRBJ2-7 | TRBV5-1 | - | CASSTGMTYEQYF | TGCGCCAGCAGCACCGGGATGACCTACGAGCAGTACTTC